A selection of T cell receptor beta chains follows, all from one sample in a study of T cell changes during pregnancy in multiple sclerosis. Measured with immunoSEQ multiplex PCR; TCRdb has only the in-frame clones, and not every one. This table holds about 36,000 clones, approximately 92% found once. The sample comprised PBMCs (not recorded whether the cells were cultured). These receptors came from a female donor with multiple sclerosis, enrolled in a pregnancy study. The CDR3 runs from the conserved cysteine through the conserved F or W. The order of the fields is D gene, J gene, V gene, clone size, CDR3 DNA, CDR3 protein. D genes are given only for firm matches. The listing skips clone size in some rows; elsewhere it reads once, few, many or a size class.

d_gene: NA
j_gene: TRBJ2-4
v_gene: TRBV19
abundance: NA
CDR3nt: TGTGCCAGTAGTATCCAGGGGGGAGCCAAAAACATTCAGTACTTC
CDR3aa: CASSIQGGAKNIQYF

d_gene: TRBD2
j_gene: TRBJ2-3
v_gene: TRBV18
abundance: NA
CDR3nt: TGTGCCAGCTCACTGTCGATTATAGCGGGGAGCACAGATACGCAGTATTTT
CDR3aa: CASSLSIIAGSTDTQYF

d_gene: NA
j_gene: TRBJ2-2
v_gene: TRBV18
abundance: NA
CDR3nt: TGTGCCAGCTCACCAAGGCCAGACACCGGGGAGCTGTTTTTT
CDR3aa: CASSPRPDTGELFF

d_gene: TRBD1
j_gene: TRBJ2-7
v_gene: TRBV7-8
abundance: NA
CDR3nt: TGTGCCAGCAGCCATGAAACAGGGGGCGAGCAGTACTTC
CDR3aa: CASSHETGGEQYF

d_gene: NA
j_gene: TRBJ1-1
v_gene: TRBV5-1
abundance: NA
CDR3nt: TGCGCCAGCAGCTTAGTCAGGGGATATGATGAAGCTTTCTTT
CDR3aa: CASSLVRGYDEAFF

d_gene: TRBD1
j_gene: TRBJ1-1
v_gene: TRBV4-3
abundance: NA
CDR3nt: TGCGCCAGCAGCCGAACAGGGGACACTGAAGCTTTCTTT
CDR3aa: CASSRTGDTEAFF

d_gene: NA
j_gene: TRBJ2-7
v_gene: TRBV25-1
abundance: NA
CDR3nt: TGTGCCAGCAGTAGCGGTGGGGCCTACGAGCAGTACTTC
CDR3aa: CASSSGGAYEQYF

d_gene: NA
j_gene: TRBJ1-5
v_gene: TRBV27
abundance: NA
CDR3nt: TGTGCCAGCAGTTTAGGGGGCGATCAGCCCCAGCATTTT
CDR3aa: CASSLGGDQPQHF

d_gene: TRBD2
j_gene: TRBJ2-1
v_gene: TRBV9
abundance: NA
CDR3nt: TGTGCCAGCAGCGTTCCAGCGGGAGTTAATCCCAATGAGCAGTTCTTC
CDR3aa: CASSVPAGVNPNEQFF

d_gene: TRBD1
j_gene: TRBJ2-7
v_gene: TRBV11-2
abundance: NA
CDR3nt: TGTGCCAGCAGCCGGGACAGGGGAGGCGAGCAGTACTTC
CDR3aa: CASSRDRGGEQYF

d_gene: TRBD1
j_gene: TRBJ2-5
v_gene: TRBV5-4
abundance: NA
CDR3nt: TGTGCCAGCAGCAGGGACAGGGGGTCAGAGACCCAGTACTTC
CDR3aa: CASSRDRGSETQYF

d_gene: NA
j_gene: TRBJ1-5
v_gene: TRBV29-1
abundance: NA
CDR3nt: TGCAGCGTCTCCCTTGGGGGGGGCGACCAGCCCCAGCATTTT
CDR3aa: CSVSLGGGDQPQHF

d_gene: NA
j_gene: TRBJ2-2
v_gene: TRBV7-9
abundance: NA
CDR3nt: TGTGCCAGCAGCTTACGGGGAAACACCGGGGAGCTGTTTTTT
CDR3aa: CASSLRGNTGELFF

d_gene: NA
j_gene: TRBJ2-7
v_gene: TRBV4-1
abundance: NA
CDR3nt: TGCGCCAGCAGCCTCCTAGGTCTCCGCGTGAACGAGCAGTACTTC
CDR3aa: CASSLLGLRVNEQYF

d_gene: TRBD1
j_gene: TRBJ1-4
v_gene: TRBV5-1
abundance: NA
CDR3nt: TGCGCCAGCAGCCGGACAGGGGGTGAAAAACTGTTTTTT
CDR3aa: CASSRTGGEKLFF

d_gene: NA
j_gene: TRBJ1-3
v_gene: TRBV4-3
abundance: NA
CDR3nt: TGCGCCAGCAGCCAAGATCAAGCAGCCTCTGGAAACACCATATATTTT
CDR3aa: CASSQDQAASGNTIYF

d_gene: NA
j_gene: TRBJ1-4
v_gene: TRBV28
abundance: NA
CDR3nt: TGTGCCAGCGCCTCACATACAACTAATGAAAAACTGTTTTTT
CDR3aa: CASASHTTNEKLFF

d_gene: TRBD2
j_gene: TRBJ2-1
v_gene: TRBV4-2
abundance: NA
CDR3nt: TGTGCCAGCAGCCAAGGGGTAGCGGGAGGCAATGAGCAGTTCTTC
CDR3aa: CASSQGVAGGNEQFF

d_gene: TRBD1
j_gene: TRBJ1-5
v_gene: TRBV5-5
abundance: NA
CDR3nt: TGTGCCAGCAGCCGCGGGACAGGCGACAATCAGCCCCAGCATTTT
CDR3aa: CASSRGTGDNQPQHF

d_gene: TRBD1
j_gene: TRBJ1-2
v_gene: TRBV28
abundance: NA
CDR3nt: TGTGCCAGCCGGGACAGGGGAGGGAAAGACTATGGCTACACCTTC
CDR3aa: CASRDRGGKDYGYTF

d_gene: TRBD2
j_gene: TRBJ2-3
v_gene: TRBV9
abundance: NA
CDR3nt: TGTGCCAGCAGCGTCGGGGCTAGCGGGAGTTCCCCAGATACGCAGTATTTT
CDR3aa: CASSVGASGSSPDTQYF

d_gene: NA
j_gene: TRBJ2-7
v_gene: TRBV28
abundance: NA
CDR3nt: TGTGCCAGCAGTGGACCGAGCTCCTACGAGCAGTACTTC
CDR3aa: CASSGPSSYEQYF

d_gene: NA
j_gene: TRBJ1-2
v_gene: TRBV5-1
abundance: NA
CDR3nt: TGCGCCAGCAGACCCCTAGGGGGGAATGATGGCTACACCTTC
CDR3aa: CASRPLGGNDGYTF

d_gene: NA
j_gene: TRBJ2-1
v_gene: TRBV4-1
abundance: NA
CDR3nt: TGCGCCAGCAGCGCCCGGTCTCCCGGGACTCCTTACAATGAGCAGTTCTTC
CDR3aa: CASSARSPGTPYNEQFF

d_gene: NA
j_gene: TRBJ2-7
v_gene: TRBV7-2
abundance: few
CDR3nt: TGTGCCAGCAGCCCAACTAGTGCCTCCTACGAGCAGTACTTC
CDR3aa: CASSPTSASYEQYF